These 26 T cell receptor beta chains originate from one sample sequenced in a study of shared clonotypes between healthy human individuals. The data were produced by immunoSEQ multiplex PCR, yet TCRdb's version contains in-frame clones alone and is incomplete. The sample yields about 1.5 million clones, 95% to 99% seen once. Sequenced: naive CD4+ T cells sorted from blood. Stated subset: CD45RA+ positively selected. Every receptor here comes from a man aged 25 to 40 in good health.

The CDR3 DNA is TGTGCCAGCAGCCGGAAGACAGGGACTAATGAAAAACTGTTTTTT. Protein: CASSRKTGTNEKLFF. V gene TRBV5-4 combines with J gene TRBJ1-4; 7 bases match TRBD1. This CDR3 region has 15 residues. V lost 4 bases, J lost 2 bases, and 5 bases stayed unmatched. Looked up from germline, CDR1 is SGHNT and CDR2 is YYREEE (reference sequence). Combining the CDR3 with reference TRBV5-4 and TRBJ1-4 gives the whole variable domain ETGVTQSPTHLIKTRGQQVTLRCSSQSGHNTVSWYQQALGQGPQFIFQYYREEENGRGNFPPRFSGLQFPNYSSELNVNALELDDSALYLCASSRKTGTNEKLFFGSGTQLSVL.

V and J are TRBV9 and TRBJ2-1, with 9 nucleotides matching TRBD2. Per germline, CDR1 SGDLS and CDR2 YYNGEE. With 0 bases clipped from V and 10 bases from J, the junction kept 8 bases outside the gene matches. The CDR3 totals 15 residues. The DNA for the CDR3 is TGTGCCAGCAGCGTAGGGAGCGGGAGGTCCCGCGAGCAGTTCTTC. Translated: CASSVGSGRSREQFF.

This chain joins TRBV5-5 and TRBJ2-7; tentative D call: TRBD1 (5 bases). CDR3 length equals 14 residues. The germline CDR1 and CDR2 sequences are SGHKS and YYEKEE (reference sequence). V was trimmed by 0 bases and J by 5 bases, leaving 12 bases between them. The CDR3 spells CASSLERDRHEQYF. The DNA of the CDR3 is TGTGCCAGCAGCTTGGAAAGAGACAGACACGAGCAGTACTTC.

The chain is built from TRBV6-1 and TRBJ1-1; maybe TRBD1 (5 bases). Germline assignment: CDR1 MNHNS and CDR2 SASEGT. There are 16 residues in the CDR3. The V end was cut by 2 bases, the J end by 7 bases, with 20 bases between. CDR3: CASSEPGLPIRGEAFF. The CDR3, as DNA: TGTGCCAGCAGTGAACCGGGACTTCCTATTCGGGGTGAAGCTTTCTTT.

The chain couples TRBV7-9 to TRBJ2-7; 7 bases are a match to TRBD1. V shed 5 bases, J shed 2 bases, and the junction held 6 bases outside the gene matches. Per germline, CDR1 SEHNR and CDR2 FQNEAQ (reference sequence). There are 14 residues in the CDR3. CDR3 coding DNA: TGTGCCAGCAGCGGACAGGCCGGAACCTACGAGCAGTACTTC. Translating gives CASSGQAGTYEQYF.

This chain links TRBV18 with TRBJ1-2, with TRBD1 identical over 7 bases. The V segment lost 0 bases and the J segment 4 bases; nucleotides outside the gene matches: 14. The CDR3 has 18 amino acids. CDR1 is KGHSH, CDR2 LQKENI, per germline. The CDR3 loop reads CASSPPRRQGNWIYGYTF. CDR3 nucleotide sequence: TGTGCCAGCTCACCACCCAGGAGACAGGGAAATTGGATCTATGGCTACACCTTC.

The chain has TRBV28 and TRBJ2-7; 8 positions match TRBD1. J lost 5 bases, V lost 7 bases, and 7 bases had no gene match. Germline V CDR1 and CDR2: MDHEN, SYDVKM. The CDR3 length is 13 residues. The CDR3 sequence: CASTLTGVHEQYF. In DNA, the CDR3 is TGTGCCAGCACTTTGACAGGGGTCCACGAGCAGTACTTC.

J is TRBJ2-7 and V is TRBV7-9; 10 positions match TRBD2. The CDR3 is 14 amino acids. V gave up 7 bases and J gave up 0 bases; unmatched junction bases: 3. Germline V CDR1 and CDR2: SEHNR, FQNEAQ (reference sequence). The CDR3 DNA sequence: TGTGCCAGCACACTAGCGGGGAACTCCTACGAGCAGTACTTC. It specifies CASTLAGNSYEQYF.

The rearrangement uses TRBV5-1 and TRBJ2-7, with D uncertain. In germline, CDR1 is SGHRS, CDR2 YFSETQ. This CDR3 has 13 residues. Trimming shortened V by 1 base and J by 6 bases, and 11 bases separated the two germline ends. The CDR3 sequence is CASSLRGKVEQYF. Written as DNA, the CDR3 is TGCGCCAGCAGCTTGAGAGGCAAGGTCGAGCAGTACTTC.

J is TRBJ1-5 and V is TRBV6-1; maybe TRBD1 (6 bases). The CDR3 contains 15 residues. The V gene lost 8 bases and the J gene lost 3 bases, with 17 bases spanning the gap. Germline values: CDR1 MNHNS, CDR2 SASEGT. The CDR3 is CASDEFRGDNQPQHF. The CDR3 coding sequence is TGTGCCAGCGATGAGTTCAGGGGCGACAATCAGCCCCAGCATTTT.

The CDR3 nucleotides read TGCGCCAGCAGCCATAGACAGGGGGGCTCTGGGGCCAACGTCCTGACTTTC. Translating gives CASSHRQGGSGANVLTF. The V call is TRBV4-3, the J call TRBJ2-6; 9 bases are a match to TRBD1. Germline assignment: CDR1 LGHNA and CDR2 YSLEER. This CDR3 has 17 amino acids. Trimming took 3 bases from V and 0 from J; bases not matched to a gene: 3.

This chain joins TRBV7-2 and TRBJ2-1, with TRBD1 matching 9 bases. Germline CDR1 is SGHTA and CDR2 is FQGNSA. Unmatched junction bases numbered 7, after V lost 3 bases and J lost 7 bases. The CDR3 extends over 15 amino acids. CDR3 DNA: TGTGCCAGCAGCTTCCCCGGGACAGGGAGGAATGAGCAGTTCTTC. It specifies CASSFPGTGRNEQFF.

The chain couples TRBV7-9 to TRBJ1-4; no clear D. The CDR3 is 17 amino acids. With 0 bases removed from V and 14 bases from J, the gap between germline ends came to 25 bases. CDR1 and CDR2 from the germline V gene are SEHNR and FQNEAQ (reference sequence). The CDR3 nucleotides are TGTGCCAGCAGCTTAGCTTTCCCCGGGATATCGCACAAATCGCTGTTTTTT. Protein sequence: CASSLAFPGISHKSLFF.

This rearrangement joins TRBV7-3 to TRBJ2-1; D perhaps matches TRBD2 (6 bases). The CDR3 extends over 15 amino acids. Per germline, CDR1 SGHTA and CDR2 FQGTGA. The V end lost 4 bases, the J end lost 3 bases, and 13 bases lay between the germline ends. The CDR3 protein is CASSSPGLDYNEQFF. The CDR3 nucleotides are TGTGCCAGCAGCTCCCCGGGACTCGACTACAATGAGCAGTTCTTC. The full variable domain, its missing parts supplied by reference TRBV7-3 and TRBJ2-1, is GAGVSQTPSNKVTEKGKYVELRCDPISGHTALYWYRQSLGQGPEFLIYFQGTGAADDSGLPNDRFFAVRPEGSVSTLKIQRTERGDSAVYLCASSSPGLDYNEQFFGPGTRLTVL.

The chain has TRBV7-8 and TRBJ2-5; maybe TRBD2 (5 bases). Trimming removed 0 bases from V and 5 bases from J, with 13 bases in between. The CDR3 runs to 15 residues. Germline assignment: CDR1 SGHVS and CDR2 FQNEAQ. CDR3 protein: CASSLARLAGETQYF. The CDR3 nucleotides are TGTGCCAGCAGCTTAGCTCGGCTAGCTGGGGAGACCCAGTACTTC.

Here the CDR3 DNA reads TGTGCCAGCAGTTACTTCCGAGGCTCCTACAATGAGCAGTTCTTC. It yields the protein CASSYFRGSYNEQFF. The chain combines TRBV6-6 with TRBJ2-1; D gene unclear. Germline loops: CDR1 MNHNY, CDR2 SVGAGI (reference sequence). The CDR3 sequence is 15 residues long. Trimming pared 1 base from V and 0 bases from J, leaving 7 bases between.

This chain links TRBV9 with TRBJ2-7; perhaps TRBD1 as D (5 bases). The ends were cut back, 4 bases at V and 0 bases at J, with 14 bases in the middle. Germline lookup yields CDR1 SGDLS and CDR2 YYNGEE. The CDR3 sequence is 15 residues long. The CDR3 sequence is CASSPKADSSYEQYF. The CDR3 DNA reads TGTGCCAGCAGCCCCAAGGCAGACAGCTCCTACGAGCAGTACTTC. Full variable domain (outside the CDR3, taken from reference TRBV9 and TRBJ2-7): DSGVTQTPKHLITATGQRVTLRCSPRSGDLSVYWYQQSLDQGLQFLIQYYNGEERAKGNILERFSAQQFPDLHSELNLSSLELGDSALYFCASSPKADSSYEQYFGPGTRLTVT.

V and J are TRBV30 and TRBJ2-1; 9 bases are a match to TRBD2. CDR1 GTSNPN and CDR2 SVGIG come from the germline V gene (reference sequence). With V trimmed by 1 base and J by 1 base, 5 bases remained unmatched. This CDR3 is 16 amino acids long. CDR3: CAWSGLAGASYNEQFF. The CDR3 region has the DNA TGTGCCTGGAGTGGGTTAGCGGGAGCGTCCTACAATGAGCAGTTCTTC.

This rearrangement joins TRBV7-9 to TRBJ1-5, with 8 bases aligning to TRBD1. V lost 1 base and J lost 4; bases outside the gene matches: 6. Germline V gene sequence: CDR1 SEHNR, CDR2 FQNEAQ (reference sequence). The CDR3 has 16 residues. CDR3 DNA: TGTGCCAGCAGCTTAGGCGACAGGGGTAGTAATCAGCCCCAGCATTTT. It yields the protein CASSLGDRGSNQPQHF.

This chain uses TRBV15 with TRBJ2-7; D uncertain. CDR3 length equals 13 residues. V gave up 1 base and J gave up 7 bases, with 11 bases separating them. Germline CDR1 is LNHNV and CDR2 is YYDKDF (reference sequence). The CDR3: CATSRAALAEQYF. The DNA of the CDR3 is TGTGCCACCAGCAGAGCGGCGCTGGCTGAGCAGTACTTC.

The chain combines TRBV6-1 with TRBJ2-1, with 11 positions matching TRBD2. Germline CDR1 reads MNHNS; CDR2 reads SASEGT. V gave up 2 bases and J gave up 13 bases; unmatched junction bases: 7. CDR3 length equals 14 residues. CDR3 DNA sequence: TGTGCCAGCAGTGAACGTGTGACTAGCGGGAACCAGTTCTTC. Protein: CASSERVTSGNQFF.

The V gene is TRBV5-1, the J gene TRBJ2-7; TRBD1 aligns across 10 bases. V shed 4 bases and J 4 bases; nucleotides not matched to a gene: 5. Germline lookup yields CDR1 SGHRS and CDR2 YFSETQ. This CDR3 has 14 residues. CDR3 sequence reads: CASSQSGQGYEQYF. In DNA, the CDR3 is TGCGCCAGCAGCCAGTCGGGACAGGGGTACGAGCAGTACTTC.

As DNA, the CDR3 is TGCGCCAGCAGCTTGTTTAGGGGGGCAGGCTACAATGAGCAGTTCTTC. It codes for CASSLFRGAGYNEQFF. The chain carries TRBV5-1 and TRBJ2-1; D is perhaps TRBD1 or TRBD2 (6 bases each). Trimming took 1 base from V and 3 from J, leaving 14 bases between them. Germline CDR1 is SGHRS and CDR2 is YFSETQ. The CDR3 consists of 16 residues. Based on the CDR3 plus reference TRBV5-1 and TRBJ2-1, the full variable domain is KAGVTQTPRYLIKTRGQQVTLSCSPISGHRSVSWYQQTPGQGLQFLFEYFSETQRNKGNFPGRFSGRQFSNSRSEMNVSTLELGDSALYLCASSLFRGAGYNEQFFGPGTRLTVL.

V is TRBV6-4 and J is TRBJ1-5; 10 bases map to TRBD1. CDR3 size: 18 residues. Trimming took 10 bases from V and 6 from J; bases not matched to a gene: 21. CDR1 is MRHNA, CDR2 SNTAGT, per germline. CDR3 in amino acids: CAIRPRRQGAGKRQPQHF. Here the CDR3 DNA reads TGTGCCATCCGTCCTCGAAGACAGGGGGCTGGTAAGCGTCAGCCCCAGCATTTT.

This chain connects TRBV28 to TRBJ1-1; D not certain. V lost 5 bases, J lost 1 base, and 14 bases lay in between. Germline V gene lookup returns CDR1 MDHEN and CDR2 SYDVKM. This CDR3 contains 15 residues. The CDR3 bases are TGTGCCAGCAGTCGACCCCGGGCGGGGAACACTGAAGCTTTCTTT. Its translation: CASSRPRAGNTEAFF.

This chain uses TRBV5-4 with TRBJ2-7; TRBD1 aligns across 8 bases. The CDR3 runs 14 residues. Germline CDR1 reads SGHNT; CDR2 reads YYREEE (reference sequence). Germline trimming cut 1 base from V and 3 bases from J; bases unmatched to any gene: 3. The CDR3 DNA reads TGTGCCAGCAGCTTGTTTGGACAGGGCTACGAGCAGTACTTC. Translated: CASSLFGQGYEQYF.